The 8 T cell receptor beta chains below were found in one sample sequenced in a study of blood T cell repertoires in COVID-19. Sequencing used immunoSEQ multiplex PCR; TCRdb keeps in-frame clones, though not all of them. The table shows more than 75,000 clones, with 75% to 90% occurring only once. Sample: peripheral blood. Every receptor here comes from a human donor in a cohort sampled during active COVID-19.

To note about this clone: One end of the junction fails to match germline, which may point to a read error. V usage is TRBV2 and J usage is TRBJ1-1; 8 positions match TRBD1. This CDR3 region has 16 residues. Per germline, CDR1 SNHLY and CDR2 FYNNEI. This CDR3 is CASREGQGEIFTEAFF. CDR3 DNA sequence: TGTGCCAGCAGGGAAGGACAGGGTGAGATCTTTACTGAAGCTTTCTTT.

The rearrangement links TRBV19 to TRBJ2-2; tentatively, D is TRBD2 (5 bases). Trimming pared 5 bases from V and 4 bases from J, leaving 8 bases between. Germline CDR1 LNHDA, CDR2 SQIVND (reference sequence). The length of the CDR3 is 13 residues. The chain's CDR3 is CASSLEATGELFF. The CDR3 DNA is TGTGCCAGTAGTCTGGAGGCCACCGGGGAGCTGTTTTTT.

The J gene is TRBJ1-1, the V gene TRBV5-1; D may be TRBD1 (5 bases). V lost 0 bases and J 4 bases, leaving 10 bases between the germline ends. CDR3 length: 14 residues. CDR1 and CDR2 (germline): SGHRS, YFSETQ. The CDR3 reads CASSLEVGLTEAFF. CDR3 DNA: TGCGCCAGCAGCTTGGAAGTGGGACTCACTGAAGCTTTCTTT.

V and J are TRBV7-6 and TRBJ2-3; 11 nucleotides agree with TRBD1. V lost 5 bases, J lost 3 bases, and 13 bases stayed unmatched. The CDR3 has 18 residues. Germline values: CDR1 SGHVS, CDR2 FNYEAQ. The CDR3 sequence: CASSTPPDRGRGTDTQYF. The DNA of the CDR3 is TGTGCCAGCAGCACCCCTCCGGACAGGGGGCGCGGGACAGATACGCAGTATTTT.

The CDR3 reads CASSSSSGASETQYF. The CDR3 DNA follows: TGTGCCAGCAGCTCGTCCAGTGGGGCTTCGGAGACCCAGTACTTC. The J gene is TRBJ2-5, the V gene TRBV3-1 (or the pseudogene TRBV3-2); TRBD1 might be the D (5 bases). Germline values: CDR1 LGHDT, CDR2 YNNKEL (reference sequence). CDR3 length: 15 residues. V was shortened by 5 bases and J by 5 bases, with 18 bases between the two germline ends.

This clone was seen more than once but under ten times. J is TRBJ2-2 and V is TRBV19; the match to TRBD2 covers 8 bases. Losses at the gene ends were 5 bases for V and 2 bases for J; bases not matched to a gene: 4. This CDR3 is 15 amino acids long. Looked up from germline, CDR1 is LNHDA and CDR2 is SQIVND (reference sequence). The CDR3: CASSETSANTGELFF. Written as DNA, the CDR3 is TGTGCCAGTAGTGAGACTAGCGCCAACACCGGGGAGCTGTTTTTT.

The sample holds one count of this clone. The CDR3, as DNA: TGCGCCAGCAGCCCCATCGGCGGGGGCGATGAGCAGTTCTTC. This gives the protein CASSPIGGGDEQFF. This rearrangement joins TRBV5-1 to TRBJ2-1; possible D gene TRBD2, 7 bases. Deletions cut 4 bases from V and 8 bases from J, with 16 bases between. This CDR3 is built from 14 residues. Germline-derived CDR1 and CDR2 are SGHRS and YFSETQ.

The V call is TRBV11-3, the J call TRBJ2-2, with 8 positions matching TRBD2. This CDR3 is built from 15 residues. The germline V gene has CDR1 SGHNT and CDR2 YENEEA. The J segment lost 4 bases and the V segment lost 5 bases, leaving 6 bases of the junction unmatched. CDR3 nucleotide sequence: TGTGCCAGCAGCCCGGGGGGGCGGGCCACCGGGGAGCTGTTTTTT. It codes for CASSPGGRATGELFF.